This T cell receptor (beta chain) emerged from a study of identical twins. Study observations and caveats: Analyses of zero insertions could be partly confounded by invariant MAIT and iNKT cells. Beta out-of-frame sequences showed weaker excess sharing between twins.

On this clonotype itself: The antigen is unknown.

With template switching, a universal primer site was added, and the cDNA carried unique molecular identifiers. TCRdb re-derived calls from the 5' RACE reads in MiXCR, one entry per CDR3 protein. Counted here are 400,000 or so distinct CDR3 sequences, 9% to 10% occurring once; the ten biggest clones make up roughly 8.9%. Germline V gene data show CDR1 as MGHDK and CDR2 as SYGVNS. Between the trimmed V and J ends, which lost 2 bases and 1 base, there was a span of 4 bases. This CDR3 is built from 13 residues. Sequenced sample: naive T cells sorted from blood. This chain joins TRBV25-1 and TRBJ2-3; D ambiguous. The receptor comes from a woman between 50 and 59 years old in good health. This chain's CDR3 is CASSEHGTDTQYF. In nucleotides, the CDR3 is TGTGCCAGCAGTGAACACGGCACAGATACGCAGTATTTT. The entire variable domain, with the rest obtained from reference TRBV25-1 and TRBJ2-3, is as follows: EADIYQTPRYLVIGTGKKITLECSQTMGHDKMYWYQQDPGMELHLIHYSYGVNSTEKGDLSSESTVSRIRTEHFPLTLESARPSHTSQYLCASSEHGTDTQYFGPGTRLTVL.